This T cell receptor (beta chain) came from a study of identical twins. Per germline, CDR1 SNHLY and CDR2 FYNNEI. The CDR3 covers 16 residues. V shed 9 bases, J shed 5 bases, and the junction held 11 bases outside the gene matches. This clonotype has more than one count but fewer than ten. TCRdb re-called the 5' RACE reads through MiXCR, storing one row per CDR3 protein. The repertoire holds 300,000 to 400,000 distinct CDR3 sequences, with roughly an eighth as singletons. This same sample was also part of a study on yellow fever vaccine responses in identical twins.

The TCR was taken from a woman between 18 and 30 years old in good health. The rearrangement links TRBV2 to TRBJ2-5, with 14 bases fitting TRBD2. The sample consisted of CD8+ T cells sorted from blood. CDR3 DNA: TGTGCCAGGAACCGGCCGGGGACTAGCGGGAGTGAGACCCAGTACTTC. Encoded protein: CARNRPGTSGSETQYF.